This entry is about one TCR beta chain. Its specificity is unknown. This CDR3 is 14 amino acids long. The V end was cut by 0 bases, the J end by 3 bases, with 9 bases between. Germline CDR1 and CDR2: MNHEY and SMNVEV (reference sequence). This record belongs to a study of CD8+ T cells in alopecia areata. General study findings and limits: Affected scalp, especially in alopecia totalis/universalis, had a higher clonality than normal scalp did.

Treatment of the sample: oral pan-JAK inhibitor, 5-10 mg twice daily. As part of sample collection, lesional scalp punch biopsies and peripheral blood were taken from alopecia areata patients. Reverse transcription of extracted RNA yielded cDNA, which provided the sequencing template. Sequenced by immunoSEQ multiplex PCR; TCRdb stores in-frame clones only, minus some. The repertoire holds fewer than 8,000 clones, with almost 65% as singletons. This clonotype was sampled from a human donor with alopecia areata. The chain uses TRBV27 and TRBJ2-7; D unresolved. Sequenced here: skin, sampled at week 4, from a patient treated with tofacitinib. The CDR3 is CASSLSTADYEQYF. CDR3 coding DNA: TGTGCCAGCAGTTTATCCACCGCCGACTACGAGCAGTACTTC.